One and the same sample provided the 24 T cell receptor beta chains below, sequenced in a study of metastatic and nonmetastatic thyroid tumors. TCRdb recomputed clones from the PCR reads via MiXCR. The table lists approximately 16,000 clones, about 31% of them singletons. Every patient underwent thyroid surgery untreated. The sequenced sample consisted of tumor tissue. All receptors come from a female donor with papillary thyroid cancer or a benign thyroid nodule (not recorded which). Some clones in this sample may be carry-over from other donors' samples.

This clone was detected many times. This chain uses TRBV5-6 with TRBJ1-6, with D unclear. The V end was cut by 0 bases, the J end by 11 bases, with 12 bases between. The CDR3 extends over 14 amino acids. Germline V gene sequence: CDR1 SGHDT, CDR2 YYEEEE. CDR3 nucleotide sequence: TGTGCCAGCAGCTTGGCGTCCCCCCCTGCACCCCTCCACTTT. Encoded protein: CASSLASPPAPLHF.

In this sample, this clone turned up many times. This likely comes from a read error, as the CDR3 has no conserved phenylalanine or tryptophan at its end. The V and J genes are TRBV7-6 and TRBJ2-5; the match to TRBD2 covers 10 bases. Germline trimming cut 5 bases from V and 5 bases from J; bases unmatched to any gene: 8. The V gene's germline CDR1 is SGHVS and CDR2 FNYEAQ. There are 15 residues in the CDR3. The CDR3 loop reads CASSPRTSGGETQYL. Written as DNA, the CDR3 is TGTGCCAGCAGCCCCAGGACTAGCGGTGGTGAGACCCAGTACCTC.

The chain employs TRBV4-1 and TRBJ1-5; 7 bases map to TRBD1. The CDR3 contains 17 residues. The J segment lost 4 bases and the V segment lost 1 base, leaving 10 bases of the junction unmatched. Germline V CDR1 and CDR2: MGHRA, YSYEKL. Written as DNA, the CDR3 is TGCGCCAGCAGCCAAGGAGAGGGGGGGACAGCTAATCAGCCCCAGCATTTT. As protein: CASSQGEGGTANQPQHF.

This chain joins TRBV12-3 or TRBV12-4 and TRBJ2-7; TRBD1 might be the D (5 bases). The CDR3 sequence is 14 residues long. The V end was cut by 6 bases, the J end by 3 bases, with 15 bases between. CDR3 DNA: TGTGCCAGCAGACCTTTCGACAGCAACTACGAGCAGTACTTC. This gives the protein CASRPFDSNYEQYF.

On this clone: Sequence at one end of the junction differs from germline and may be a read error. V and J are TRBV6-6 and TRBJ2-3; 10 bases agree with TRBD2. CDR3 length: 18 residues. Germline V lookup: CDR1 MNHNY, CDR2 SVGAGI (reference sequence). The CDR3 bases are TGTGCCAGCAGTTACTTGCGCGGGACTAGCGAGGGCACAGATACACAGTATTTT. Amino acid sequence: CASSYLRGTSEGTDTQYF.

The chain is built from TRBV20-1 and TRBJ2-3, with 8 bases aligning to TRBD1. The CDR3 sequence is 14 residues long. The ends lost 6 bases at V and 1 base at J; junction bases unmatched: 6. Germline CDR1 reads DFQATT; CDR2 reads SNEGSKA (reference sequence). As DNA, the CDR3 is TGCAGTGCGGAACCGGGACAGGGCACAGATACGCAGTATTTT. Amino acid sequence: CSAEPGQGTDTQYF.

This clone was observed a handful of times. This sequence joins TRBV19 and TRBJ1-1; 7 bases are shared with TRBD1. Germline V gene sequence: CDR1 LNHDA, CDR2 SQIVND (reference sequence). The CDR3 contains 13 residues. Trimming at V came to 6 bases and at J to 2 bases, leaving 3 bases not matched to a gene. CDR3 DNA: TGTGCCAGTAGCGACAGGGCTAACACTGAAGCTTTCTTT. Protein sequence: CASSDRANTEAFF.

This clone is medium-sized by share. The chain couples TRBV2 to TRBJ2-7, with a tentative D call TRBD1 (6 bases). V lost 7 bases and J 5 bases, leaving 18 bases between the germline ends. CDR1 is SNHLY, CDR2 FYNNEI, per germline. The CDR3 length is 14 residues. For the CDR3, the DNA is TGTGCCAGCATCCTCACCACAGGGAAAGACGAGCAGTACTTC. This encodes CASILTTGKDEQYF. The full variable domain, its missing parts supplied by reference TRBV2 and TRBJ2-7, is EPEVTQTPSHQVTQMGQEVILRCVPISNHLYFYWYRQILGQKVEFLVSFYNNEISEKSEIFDDQFSVERPDGSNFTLKIRSTKLEDSAMYFCASILTTGKDEQYFGPGTRLTVT.

This clone has only a few counts. A much larger clone differs by one base, so this may be a read error. The rearrangement links TRBV6-1 to TRBJ2-2; weak D call: TRBD2 (6 bases). This CDR3 region has 14 residues. CDR1 is MNHNS and CDR2 is SASEGT in the germline V gene. Here the CDR3 DNA reads TGTGCCAGCATCCGGGACTTGAACACCGAGGAGTTGTTTTTT. Its protein product is CASIRDLNTEELFF.

The chain couples TRBV11-2 to TRBJ2-7, with D possibly TRBD2 on 6 matching bases. Trimming left V 1 base short and J 1 base short, with 14 bases between. The CDR3 totals 16 residues. Germline loops: CDR1 SGHAT, CDR2 FQNNGV. CDR3 DNA sequence: TGTGCCAGCAGCTTAGTGGTCCAGCGGGTGTCCTACGAGCAGTACTTC. It encodes CASSLVVQRVSYEQYF.

The chain joins TRBV5-1 to TRBJ2-5; TRBD1 agrees at 9 bases. V dropped 3 bases and J dropped 5; count of bases not matched to a gene: 2. The CDR3 covers 13 residues. Germline V gene lookup returns CDR1 SGHRS and CDR2 YFSETQ. The CDR3 DNA reads TGCGCCAGCAGCTGGACAGGGGTTGAGACCCAGTACTTC. This codes for CASSWTGVETQYF.

The chain has TRBV10-3 and TRBJ2-7; D is unclear. Per germline, CDR1 ENHRY and CDR2 SYGVKD. V lost 0 bases to trimming and J lost 0 bases, with 9 bases between them. The CDR3 loop spans 15 amino acids. The CDR3 sequence is CAISESDASSYEQYF. The CDR3 DNA sequence: TGTGCCATCAGTGAGTCGGACGCCAGCTCCTACGAGCAGTACTTC.

This clone rates as medium-sized (0.01 to 0.1%). This chain connects TRBV7-3 to TRBJ2-3; TRBD1 is a possible D gene (5 bases). CDR1 and CDR2 (germline): SGHTA, FQGTGA. Trimming took 5 bases from V and 2 from J, leaving 11 bases between them. The CDR3 consists of 14 residues. CDR3 loop: CASSLTEDTDTQYF. As DNA, the CDR3 is TGTGCCAGCAGCCTGACAGAAGACACAGATACGCAGTATTTT.

V is TRBV30 and J is TRBJ2-3, with a possible D match to TRBD1 (5 bases). Trimming pared 1 base from V and 6 bases from J, leaving 5 bases between. The V gene's germline CDR1 is GTSNPN and CDR2 SVGIG (reference sequence). CDR3 length equals 11 residues. The CDR3 protein is CAWSEGDTQYF. In nucleotides, the CDR3 is TGTGCCTGGAGTGAGGGGGATACGCAGTATTTT.

V gene TRBV20-1 combines with J gene TRBJ2-1, with a possible D match to TRBD1 (6 bases). V was pared by 5 bases and J by 0 bases, with 11 bases between. Looked up from germline, CDR1 is DFQATT and CDR2 is SNEGSKA (reference sequence). This CDR3 region has 14 residues. This CDR3 reads CSASGTNSYNEQFF. CDR3 bases: TGCAGTGCTTCCGGGACAAACTCCTACAATGAGCAGTTCTTC.

This clone is medium-sized (0.01 to 0.1%). This chain uses TRBV11-3 with TRBJ2-2; TRBD2 might be the D (5 bases). This CDR3 contains 16 residues. Germline V CDR1 and CDR2: SGHNT, YENEEA. Trimming left V 0 bases short and J 3 bases short, with 11 bases between. The CDR3 loop reads CASSLDSGGYTGELFF. Here the CDR3 DNA reads TGTGCCAGCAGCTTAGATTCCGGAGGATACACCGGGGAGCTGTTTTTT.

This clone was recorded a few times. This chain connects TRBV6-1 to TRBJ2-7, with 9 bases lining up with TRBD2. CDR3 length: 16 residues. The junction had 8 bases not matched to a gene; V was cut back by 2 bases and J by 3 bases. CDR1 and CDR2 (germline): MNHNS, SASEGT. CDR3 nucleotides: TGTGCCAGCAGTGAAAGTCGTACTAGCGGGTTCTACGAGCAGTACTTC. As protein: CASSESRTSGFYEQYF.

This clone was counted at least ten times. The CDR3 is CASTVQGLTDTQYF. CDR3 in DNA: TGTGCCAGCACCGTACAAGGGCTAACAGATACGCAGTATTTT. V gene TRBV12-3 or TRBV12-4 combines with J gene TRBJ2-3; D gene uncertain. The CDR3 is 14 amino acids. Trimming left V 7 bases short and J 3 bases short, with 14 bases between.

In its sample, this clone was seen many times. The genes are TRBV7-2 and TRBJ2-3; D may be TRBD2 (7 bases). CDR3 length: 15 residues. Germline-derived CDR1 and CDR2 are SGHTA and FQGNSA. Between the trimmed V and J ends, which lost 7 bases and 5 bases, there was a span of 19 bases. In DNA, the CDR3 is TGTGCCAGCACCCTGGGGGGGCCGGCGCGAGATACGCAGTATTTT. Amino acid sequence: CASTLGGPARDTQYF.

This clone appeared many times. The identical CDR3 is also encoded by other nucleotide sequences in the sample. The V gene is TRBV4-2, the J gene TRBJ2-1, with 11 bases that match TRBD2. Germline V gene data show CDR1 as LGHNA and CDR2 as YNFKEQ. V lost 0 bases to trimming and J lost 4 bases; unmatched junction nucleotides: 2. The CDR3 extends over 16 amino acids. The DNA for the CDR3 is TGTGCCAGCAGCCAAGAAGGGACTAGCGGTTACAATGAGCAGTTCTTC. Amino acid sequence: CASSQEGTSGYNEQFF.

This clone was seen repeatedly, ten times or more. This sequence joins TRBV7-9 and TRBJ2-5; D unresolved. CDR1 is SEHNR and CDR2 is FQNEAQ in the germline V gene (reference sequence). V shed 3 bases and J shed 2 bases, with 7 bases lying between them. The CDR3 spans 13 residues. The CDR3 region is CASSFAGQETQYF. CDR3 DNA: TGTGCCAGCAGCTTTGCAGGTCAAGAGACCCAGTACTTC.

At least ten counts were recorded for this clone. CDR3 loop: CASRGSGPYEQYF. The CDR3 coding sequence is TGTGCCAGCAGGGGGTCCGGGCCGTACGAGCAGTACTTC. V is TRBV2 and J is TRBJ2-7; D ambiguous. The V end was cut by 6 bases, the J end by 4 bases, with 13 bases between. The CDR3 has 13 amino acids. The germline gives CDR1 SNHLY, CDR2 FYNNEI.

This clone was counted between two and nine times. This chain uses TRBV12-3 or TRBV12-4 with TRBJ1-5, with unresolved D. Trimming left V 1 base short and J 5 bases short, with 12 bases between. The length of the CDR3 is 15 residues. This CDR3 reads CASSLEAGGDQPQHF. The CDR3 coding sequence is TGTGCCAGCAGTTTAGAAGCCGGTGGGGATCAGCCCCAGCATTTT.

This clone was counted only a few times. At one boundary the junction diverges from the germline segment, which might be a read error. The chain has TRBV6-1 and TRBJ1-2, with 8 bases aligning to TRBD1. This CDR3 contains 16 residues. Germline-derived CDR1 and CDR2 are MNHNS and SASEGT. The CDR3 DNA reads as TGTGCCTGCAGTGAAGCTGGGGACAGGCCTAACTATGGCTACACCTTC. As protein: CACSEAGDRPNYGYTF.